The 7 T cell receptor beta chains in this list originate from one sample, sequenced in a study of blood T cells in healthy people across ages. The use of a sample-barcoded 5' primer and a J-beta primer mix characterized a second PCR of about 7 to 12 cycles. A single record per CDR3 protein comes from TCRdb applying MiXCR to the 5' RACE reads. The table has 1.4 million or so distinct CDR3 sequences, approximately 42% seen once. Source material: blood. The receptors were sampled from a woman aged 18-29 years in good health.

CDR3 sequence (DNA): TGCAGTGCTAAGGGGGTAGACTATGGCAGCACCTTC. Residues: CSAKGVDYGSTF. The chain carries TRBV20-1 and TRBJ1-2; weak D call: TRBD1 (6 bases). Per germline, CDR1 DFQATT and CDR2 SNEGSKA (reference sequence). V was clipped by 4 bases and J by 13 bases, with 19 bases between them. The CDR3 runs to 12 residues.

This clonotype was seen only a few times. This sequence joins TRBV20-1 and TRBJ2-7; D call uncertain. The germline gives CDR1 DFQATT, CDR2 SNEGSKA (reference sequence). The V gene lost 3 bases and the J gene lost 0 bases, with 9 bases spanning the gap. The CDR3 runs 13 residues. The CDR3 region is CSASSGDSYEQYF. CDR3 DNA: TGCAGTGCTAGTTCTGGTGACTCCTACGAGCAGTACTTC.

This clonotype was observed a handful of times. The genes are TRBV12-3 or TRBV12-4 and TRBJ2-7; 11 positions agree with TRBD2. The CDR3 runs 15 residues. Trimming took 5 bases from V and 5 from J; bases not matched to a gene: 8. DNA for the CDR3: TGTGCCAGCAGTCAACTAACTAGCGGGAGTCACGAGCAGTACTTC. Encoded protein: CASSQLTSGSHEQYF.

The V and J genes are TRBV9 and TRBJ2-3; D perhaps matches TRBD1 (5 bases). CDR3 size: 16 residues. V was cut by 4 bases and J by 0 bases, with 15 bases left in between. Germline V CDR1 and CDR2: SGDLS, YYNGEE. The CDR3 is CASSLRTTSSTDTQYF. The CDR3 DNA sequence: TGTGCCAGCAGCCTACGGACAACATCTAGCACAGATACGCAGTATTTT.

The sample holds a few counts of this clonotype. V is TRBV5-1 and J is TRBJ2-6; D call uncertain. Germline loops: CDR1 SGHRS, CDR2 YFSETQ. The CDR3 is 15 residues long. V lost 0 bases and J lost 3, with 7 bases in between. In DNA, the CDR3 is TGCGCCAGCAGCTTGGCGGAGAATGGGGCCAACGTCCTGACTTTC. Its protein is CASSLAENGANVLTF.

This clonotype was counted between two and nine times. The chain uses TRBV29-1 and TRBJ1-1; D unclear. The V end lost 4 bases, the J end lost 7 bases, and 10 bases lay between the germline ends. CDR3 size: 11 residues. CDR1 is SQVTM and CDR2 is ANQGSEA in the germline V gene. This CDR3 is CSVVGVNEAFF. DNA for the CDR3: TGCAGCGTTGTCGGGGTGAATGAAGCTTTCTTT.

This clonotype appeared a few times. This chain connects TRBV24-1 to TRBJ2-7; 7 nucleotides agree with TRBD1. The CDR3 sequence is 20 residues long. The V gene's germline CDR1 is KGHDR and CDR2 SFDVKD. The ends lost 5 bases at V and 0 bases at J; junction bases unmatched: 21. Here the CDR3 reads CATSVDGMAKDRDDSYEQYF. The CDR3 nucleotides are TGTGCCACCAGTGTCGATGGGATGGCTAAAGACAGGGATGACTCCTACGAGCAGTACTTC.